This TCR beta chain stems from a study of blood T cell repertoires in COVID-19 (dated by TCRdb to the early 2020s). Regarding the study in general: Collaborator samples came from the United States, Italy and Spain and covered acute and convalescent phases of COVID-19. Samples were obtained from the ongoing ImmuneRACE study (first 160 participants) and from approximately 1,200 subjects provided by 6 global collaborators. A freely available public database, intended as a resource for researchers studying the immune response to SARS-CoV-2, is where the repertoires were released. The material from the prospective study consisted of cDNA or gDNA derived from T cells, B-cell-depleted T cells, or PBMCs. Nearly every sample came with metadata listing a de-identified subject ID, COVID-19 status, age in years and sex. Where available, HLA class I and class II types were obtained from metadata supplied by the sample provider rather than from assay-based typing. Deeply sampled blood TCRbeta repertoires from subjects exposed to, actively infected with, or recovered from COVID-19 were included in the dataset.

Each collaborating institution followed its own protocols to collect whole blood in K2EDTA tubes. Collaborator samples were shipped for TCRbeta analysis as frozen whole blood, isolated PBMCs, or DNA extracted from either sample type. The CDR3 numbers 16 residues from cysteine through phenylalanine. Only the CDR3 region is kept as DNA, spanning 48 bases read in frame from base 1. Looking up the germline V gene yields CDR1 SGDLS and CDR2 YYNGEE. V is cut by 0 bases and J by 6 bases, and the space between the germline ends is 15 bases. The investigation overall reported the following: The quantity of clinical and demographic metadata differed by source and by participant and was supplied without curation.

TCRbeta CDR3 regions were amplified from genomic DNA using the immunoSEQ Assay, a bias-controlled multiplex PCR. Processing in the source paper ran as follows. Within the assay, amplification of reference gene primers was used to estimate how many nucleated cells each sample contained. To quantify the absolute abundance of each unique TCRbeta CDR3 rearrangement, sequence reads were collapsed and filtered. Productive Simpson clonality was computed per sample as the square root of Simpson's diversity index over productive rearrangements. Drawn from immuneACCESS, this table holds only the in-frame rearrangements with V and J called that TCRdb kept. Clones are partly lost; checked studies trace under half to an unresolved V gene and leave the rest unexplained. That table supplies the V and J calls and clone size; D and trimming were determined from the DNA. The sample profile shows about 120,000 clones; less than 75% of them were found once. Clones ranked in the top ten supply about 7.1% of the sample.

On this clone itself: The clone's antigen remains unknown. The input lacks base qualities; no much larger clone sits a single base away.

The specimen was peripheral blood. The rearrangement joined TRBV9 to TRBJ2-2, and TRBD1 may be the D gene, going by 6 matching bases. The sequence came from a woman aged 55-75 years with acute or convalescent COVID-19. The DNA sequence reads TGTGCCAGCAGCGTAGTACAGGGCCAGATTGCCGGGGAGCTGTTTTTT. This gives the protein CASSVVQGQIAGELFF.